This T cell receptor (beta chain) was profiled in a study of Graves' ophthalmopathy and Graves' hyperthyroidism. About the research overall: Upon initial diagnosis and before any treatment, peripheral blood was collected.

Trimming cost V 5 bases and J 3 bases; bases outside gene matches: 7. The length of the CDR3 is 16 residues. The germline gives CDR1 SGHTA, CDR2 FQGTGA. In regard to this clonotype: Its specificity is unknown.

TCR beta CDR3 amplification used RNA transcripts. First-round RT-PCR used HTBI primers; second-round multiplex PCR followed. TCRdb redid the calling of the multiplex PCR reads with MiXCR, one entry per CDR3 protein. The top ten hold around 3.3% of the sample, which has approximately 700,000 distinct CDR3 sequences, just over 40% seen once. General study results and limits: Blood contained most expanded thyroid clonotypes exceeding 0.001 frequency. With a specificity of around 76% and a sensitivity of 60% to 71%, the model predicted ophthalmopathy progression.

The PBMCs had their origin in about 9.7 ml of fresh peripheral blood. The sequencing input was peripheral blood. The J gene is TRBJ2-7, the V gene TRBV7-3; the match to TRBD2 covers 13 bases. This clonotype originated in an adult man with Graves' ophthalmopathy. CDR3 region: CASSRTSGSPFYEQYF. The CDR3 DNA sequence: TGTGCCAGCAGCCGGACTAGCGGGAGTCCCTTCTACGAGCAGTACTTC.